This TCR beta chain was identified in a study of tissue T cells after allogeneic stem cell transplantation. Study-wide points: Limitations included a small, clinically heterogeneous cohort and limited sampling depth.

Non-transplant comparator patients with other cancers had at least five gastrointestinal samples and no known gastrointestinal disease. Median post-mortem interval was around 8.9 hours for GI, liver, skin and lymphoid tissues. Profiled with immunoSEQ multiplex PCR; TCRdb holds only in-frame clones, not every one. The sample lists around 5,000 clones, more than 60% seen once, with around 7.7% in the top ten. V lost 0 bases and J lost 2; bases outside the gene matches: 5. CDR1 and CDR2 (germline): SGDLS, YYNGEE. CDR3 length equals 15 residues. Worth noting for this clone: Its antigen remains unidentified.

This TCR derives from a female donor over 55 with lung cancer. The material was tissue from the colon, obtained at autopsy. The J gene is TRBJ2-7, the V gene TRBV9; 7 nucleotides match TRBD2. CDR3 DNA sequence: TGTGCCAGCAGCGTAGGGCCTAGCGGTGCCTACGAGCAGTACTTC. Residues: CASSVGPSGAYEQYF. Full variable domain (rest looked up from reference TRBV9 and TRBJ2-7): DSGVTQTPKHLITATGQRVTLRCSPRSGDLSVYWYQQSLDQGLQFLIQYYNGEERAKGNILERFSAQQFPDLHSELNLSSLELGDSALYFCASSVGPSGAYEQYFGPGTRLTVT.